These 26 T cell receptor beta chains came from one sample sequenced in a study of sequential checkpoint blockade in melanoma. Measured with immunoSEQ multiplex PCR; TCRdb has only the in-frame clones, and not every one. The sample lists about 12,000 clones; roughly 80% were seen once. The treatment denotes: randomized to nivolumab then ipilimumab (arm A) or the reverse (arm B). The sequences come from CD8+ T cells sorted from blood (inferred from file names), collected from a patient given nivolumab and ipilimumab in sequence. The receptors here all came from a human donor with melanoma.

The CDR3 loop is CASSLSLAGGWETQYF. CDR3 DNA sequence: TGTGCCAGCAGTTTATCGCTAGCGGGAGGTTGGGAGACCCAGTACTTC. The rearrangement uses TRBV27 and TRBJ2-5; 11 bases are a match to TRBD2. CDR1 is MNHEY and CDR2 is SMNVEV in the germline V gene (reference sequence). The CDR3 has 16 amino acids. V lost 0 bases, J lost 5 bases, and 5 bases stayed unmatched.

The CDR3 nucleotides are TGTGCCAGCAGTGAAGCGCGGGGGGGTGAGCAGTACTTC. Amino acids: CASSEARGGEQYF. The rearrangement uses TRBV2 and TRBJ2-7, with TRBD2 identical over 9 bases. The J segment lost 7 bases and the V segment lost 0 bases, leaving 1 base of the junction unmatched. The CDR3 consists of 13 residues. Germline loops: CDR1 SNHLY, CDR2 FYNNEI.

CDR3 sequence reads: CASSRQSGRGHNEQFF. CDR3 in DNA: TGTGCCAGCAGCCGTCAAAGCGGGAGGGGGCACAATGAGCAGTTCTTC. This chain links TRBV14 with TRBJ2-1; TRBD2 matches 10 bases. Germline V gene sequence: CDR1 SGHDN, CDR2 FVKESK. Trimming took 4 bases from V and 5 from J; bases not matched to a gene: 8. The CDR3 covers 16 residues.

This CDR3 is CASHGLAGHSYNEQFF. The CDR3 coding sequence is TGTGCCAGCCACGGACTAGCGGGGCACTCCTACAATGAGCAGTTCTTC. J is TRBJ2-1 and V is TRBV2, with 12 bases lining up with TRBD2. The CDR3 is 16 residues long. The germline V gene encodes CDR1 SNHLY and CDR2 FYNNEI. V trimming: 8 bases; J trimming: 0 bases; junction bases outside the gene matches: 5. The variable domain in full, with the rest retrieved from reference TRBV2 and TRBJ2-1, is EPEVTQTPSHQVTQMGQEVILRCVPISNHLYFYWYRQILGQKVEFLVSFYNNEISEKSEIFDDQFSVERPDGSNFTLKIRSTKLEDSAMYFCASHGLAGHSYNEQFFGPGTRLTVL.

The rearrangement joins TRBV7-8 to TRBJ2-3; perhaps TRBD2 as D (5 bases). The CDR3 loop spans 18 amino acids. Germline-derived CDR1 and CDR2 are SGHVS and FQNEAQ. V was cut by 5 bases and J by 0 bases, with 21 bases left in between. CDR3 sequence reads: CASSQTYLLAFSTDTQYF. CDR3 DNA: TGTGCCAGCAGCCAAACCTACCTCCTAGCTTTCAGCACAGATACGCAGTATTTT.

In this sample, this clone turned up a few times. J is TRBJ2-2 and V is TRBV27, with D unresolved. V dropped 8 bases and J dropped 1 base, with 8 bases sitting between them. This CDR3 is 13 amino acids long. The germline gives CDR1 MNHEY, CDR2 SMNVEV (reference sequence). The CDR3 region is CASASGNTGELFF. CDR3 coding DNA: TGTGCCAGCGCTTCAGGGAACACCGGGGAGCTGTTTTTT.

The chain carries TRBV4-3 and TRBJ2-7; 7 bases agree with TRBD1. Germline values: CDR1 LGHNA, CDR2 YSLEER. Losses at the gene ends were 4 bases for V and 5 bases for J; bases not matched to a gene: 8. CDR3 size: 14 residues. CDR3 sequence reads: CASSLRQGEHEQYF. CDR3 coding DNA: TGCGCCAGCAGCCTTAGACAGGGCGAGCACGAGCAGTACTTC.

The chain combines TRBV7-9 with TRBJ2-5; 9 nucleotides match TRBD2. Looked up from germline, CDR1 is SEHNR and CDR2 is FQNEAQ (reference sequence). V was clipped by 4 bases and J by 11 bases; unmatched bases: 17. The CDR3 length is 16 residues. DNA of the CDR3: TGTGCCAGCAGCTGGGACCCCGCGGGAGGGCCTTGGGAGCAGTACTTC. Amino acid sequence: CASSWDPAGGPWEQYF.

The CDR3 DNA sequence: TGTGCCAGCACCAGACAGTACTCTGAAGCTTTCTTT. Translation: CASTRQYSEAFF. This chain connects TRBV27 to TRBJ1-1; a possible D gene is TRBD1 (5 bases). Between the trimmed V and J ends, which lost 7 bases and 6 bases, there was a span of 12 bases. The CDR3 loop spans 12 amino acids. The germline V gene has CDR1 MNHEY and CDR2 SMNVEV (reference sequence).

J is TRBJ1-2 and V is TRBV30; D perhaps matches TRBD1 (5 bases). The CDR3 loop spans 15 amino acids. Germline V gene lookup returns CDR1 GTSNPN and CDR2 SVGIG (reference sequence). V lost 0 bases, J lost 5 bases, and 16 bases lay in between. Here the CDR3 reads CAWSVGVGGFYGYTF. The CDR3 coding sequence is TGTGCCTGGAGTGTAGGAGTGGGGGGATTTTATGGCTACACCTTC.

CDR3 protein: CASSDQAGIRGEPQHF. Here the CDR3 DNA reads TGTGCCAGCAGCGACCAAGCTGGGATCCGGGGGGAGCCCCAGCATTTT. The J gene is TRBJ1-5, the V gene TRBV5-8, with D possibly matching TRBD1 (5 bases). The germline gives CDR1 SGHTS, CDR2 YDEGEE. Trimming cost V 4 bases and J 8 bases, with 22 bases left between them. The CDR3 covers 16 residues.

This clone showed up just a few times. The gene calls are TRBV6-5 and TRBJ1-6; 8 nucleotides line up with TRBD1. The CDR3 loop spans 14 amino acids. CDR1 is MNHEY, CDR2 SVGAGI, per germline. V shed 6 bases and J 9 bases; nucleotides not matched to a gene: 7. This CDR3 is CASSPDRGGSPLHF. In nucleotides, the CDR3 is TGTGCCAGCAGCCCCGACAGGGGAGGTTCACCCCTCCACTTT.

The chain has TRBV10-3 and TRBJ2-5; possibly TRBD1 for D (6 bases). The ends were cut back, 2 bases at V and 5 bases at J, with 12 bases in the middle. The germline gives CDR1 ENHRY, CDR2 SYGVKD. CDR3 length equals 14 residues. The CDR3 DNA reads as TGTGCCATCAGTGAGGGCAGGGGTGGGGAGACCCAGTACTTC. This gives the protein CAISEGRGGETQYF.

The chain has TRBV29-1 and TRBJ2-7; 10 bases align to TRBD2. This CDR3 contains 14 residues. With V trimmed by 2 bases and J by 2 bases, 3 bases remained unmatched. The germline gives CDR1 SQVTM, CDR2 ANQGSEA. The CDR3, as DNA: TGCAGCGTTGAAAAACTAGCGGGAACCTACGAGCAGTACTTC. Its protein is CSVEKLAGTYEQYF.

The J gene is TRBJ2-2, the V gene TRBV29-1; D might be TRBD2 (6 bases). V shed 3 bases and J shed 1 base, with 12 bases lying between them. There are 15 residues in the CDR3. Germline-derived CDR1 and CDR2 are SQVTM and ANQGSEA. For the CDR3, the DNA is TGCAGCGTTGAGGCGGGGCACATGAACACCGGGGAGCTGTTTTTT. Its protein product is CSVEAGHMNTGELFF.

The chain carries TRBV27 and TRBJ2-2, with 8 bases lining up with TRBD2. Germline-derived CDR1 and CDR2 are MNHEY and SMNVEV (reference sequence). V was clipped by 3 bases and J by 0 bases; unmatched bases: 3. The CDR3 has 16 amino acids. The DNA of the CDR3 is TGTGCCAGCAGTTTTCAACTAGCGGCGAACACCGGGGAGCTGTTTTTT. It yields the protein CASSFQLAANTGELFF.

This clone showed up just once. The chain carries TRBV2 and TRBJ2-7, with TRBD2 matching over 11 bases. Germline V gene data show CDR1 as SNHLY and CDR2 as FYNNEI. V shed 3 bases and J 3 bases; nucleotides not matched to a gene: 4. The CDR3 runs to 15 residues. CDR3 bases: TGTGCCAGCAGTGATCCGGGGACTAGCGGCTACGAGCAGTACTTC. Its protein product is CASSDPGTSGYEQYF. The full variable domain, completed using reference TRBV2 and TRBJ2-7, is EPEVTQTPSHQVTQMGQEVILRCVPISNHLYFYWYRQILGQKVEFLVSFYNNEISEKSEIFDDQFSVERPDGSNFTLKIRSTKLEDSAMYFCASSDPGTSGYEQYFGPGTRLTVT.

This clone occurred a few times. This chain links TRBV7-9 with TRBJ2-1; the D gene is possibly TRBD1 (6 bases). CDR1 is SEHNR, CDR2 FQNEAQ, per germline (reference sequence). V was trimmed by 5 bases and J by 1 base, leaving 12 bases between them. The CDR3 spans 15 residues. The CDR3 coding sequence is TGTGCCAGCAGCCAAACAGGGACATCCTACAATGAGCAGTTCTTC. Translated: CASSQTGTSYNEQFF.

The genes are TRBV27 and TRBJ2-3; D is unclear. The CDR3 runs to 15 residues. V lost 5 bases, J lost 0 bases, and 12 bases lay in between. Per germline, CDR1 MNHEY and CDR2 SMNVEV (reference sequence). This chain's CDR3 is CASSATQHSTDTQYF. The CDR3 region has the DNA TGTGCCAGCAGTGCAACACAGCATAGCACAGATACGCAGTATTTT.

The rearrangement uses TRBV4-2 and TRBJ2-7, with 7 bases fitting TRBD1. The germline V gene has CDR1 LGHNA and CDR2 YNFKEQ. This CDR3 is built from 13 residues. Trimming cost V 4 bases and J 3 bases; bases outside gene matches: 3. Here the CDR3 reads CASSRRDSYEQYF. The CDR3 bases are TGTGCCAGCAGCCGCCGGGACAGCTACGAGCAGTACTTC.

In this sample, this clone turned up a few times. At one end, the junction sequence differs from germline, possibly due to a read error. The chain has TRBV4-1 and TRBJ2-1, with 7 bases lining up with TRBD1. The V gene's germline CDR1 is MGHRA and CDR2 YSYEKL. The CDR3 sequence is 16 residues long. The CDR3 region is CASSQVRGRSDNEQFF. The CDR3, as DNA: TGCGCCAGCAGCCAAGTAAGGGGGCGCTCCGACAATGAGCAGTTCTTC.

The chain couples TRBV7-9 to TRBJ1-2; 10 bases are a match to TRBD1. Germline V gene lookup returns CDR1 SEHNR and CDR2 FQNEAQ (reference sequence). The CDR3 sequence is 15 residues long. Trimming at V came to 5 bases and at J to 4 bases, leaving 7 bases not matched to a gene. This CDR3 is CASSAGTGDAYGYTF. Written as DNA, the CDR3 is TGTGCCAGCAGCGCAGGGACAGGGGATGCCTATGGCTACACCTTC. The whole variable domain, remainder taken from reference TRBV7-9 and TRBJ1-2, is DTGVSQNPRHKITKRGQNVTFRCDPISEHNRLYWYRQTLGQGPEFLTYFQNEAQLEKSRLLSDRFSAERPKGSFSTLEIQRTEQGDSAMYLCASSAGTGDAYGYTFGSGTRLTVV.

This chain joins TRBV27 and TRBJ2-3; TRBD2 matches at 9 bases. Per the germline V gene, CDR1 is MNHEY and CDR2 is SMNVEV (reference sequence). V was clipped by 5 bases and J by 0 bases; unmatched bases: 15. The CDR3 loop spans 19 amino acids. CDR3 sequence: CASSPREAGGPLSTDTQYF. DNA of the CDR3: TGTGCCAGCAGTCCCCGGGAGGCGGGAGGGCCACTTAGCACAGATACGCAGTATTTT.

This CDR3 reads CASSKTGTSSREEQFF. DNA for the CDR3: TGTGCCAGCAGCAAAACCGGGACTAGCAGTAGAGAAGAGCAGTTCTTC. The V and J genes are TRBV7-9 and TRBJ2-1; the match to TRBD2 covers 9 bases. Germline V gene lookup returns CDR1 SEHNR and CDR2 FQNEAQ (reference sequence). With 5 bases clipped from V and 10 bases from J, the junction kept 15 bases outside the gene matches. The CDR3 contains 16 residues. The full variable domain, completed using reference TRBV7-9 and TRBJ2-1, is DTGVSQNPRHKITKRGQNVTFRCDPISEHNRLYWYRQTLGQGPEFLTYFQNEAQLEKSRLLSDRFSAERPKGSFSTLEIQRTEQGDSAMYLCASSKTGTSSREEQFFGPGTRLTVL.

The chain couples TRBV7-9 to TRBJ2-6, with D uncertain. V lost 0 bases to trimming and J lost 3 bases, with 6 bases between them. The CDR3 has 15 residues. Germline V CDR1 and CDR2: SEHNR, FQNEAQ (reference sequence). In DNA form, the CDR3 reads TGTGCCAGCAGCTTAGCGCGTGGTGGGGCCAACGTCCTGACTTTC. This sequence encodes CASSLARGGANVLTF.

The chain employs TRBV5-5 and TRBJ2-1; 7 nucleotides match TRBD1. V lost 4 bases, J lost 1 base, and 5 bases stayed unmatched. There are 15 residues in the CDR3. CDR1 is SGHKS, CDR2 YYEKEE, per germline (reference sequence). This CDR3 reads CASSQKGASYNEQFF. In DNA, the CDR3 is TGTGCCAGCAGCCAGAAGGGGGCTTCCTACAATGAGCAGTTCTTC.